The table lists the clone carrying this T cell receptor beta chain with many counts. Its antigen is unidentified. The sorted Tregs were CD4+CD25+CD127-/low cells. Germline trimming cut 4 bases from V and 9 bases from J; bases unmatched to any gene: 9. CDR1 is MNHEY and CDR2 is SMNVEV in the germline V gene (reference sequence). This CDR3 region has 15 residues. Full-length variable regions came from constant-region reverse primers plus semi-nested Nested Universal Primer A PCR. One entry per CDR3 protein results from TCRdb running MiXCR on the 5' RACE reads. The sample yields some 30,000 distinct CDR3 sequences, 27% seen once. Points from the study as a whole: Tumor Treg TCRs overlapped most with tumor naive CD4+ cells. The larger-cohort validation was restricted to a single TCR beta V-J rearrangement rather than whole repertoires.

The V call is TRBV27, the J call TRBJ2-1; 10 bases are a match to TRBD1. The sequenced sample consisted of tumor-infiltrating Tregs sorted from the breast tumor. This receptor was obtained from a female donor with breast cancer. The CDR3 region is CASSSHRDRGFEQFF. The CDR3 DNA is TGTGCCAGCAGTTCGCACCGGGACAGGGGATTTGAGCAGTTCTTC.